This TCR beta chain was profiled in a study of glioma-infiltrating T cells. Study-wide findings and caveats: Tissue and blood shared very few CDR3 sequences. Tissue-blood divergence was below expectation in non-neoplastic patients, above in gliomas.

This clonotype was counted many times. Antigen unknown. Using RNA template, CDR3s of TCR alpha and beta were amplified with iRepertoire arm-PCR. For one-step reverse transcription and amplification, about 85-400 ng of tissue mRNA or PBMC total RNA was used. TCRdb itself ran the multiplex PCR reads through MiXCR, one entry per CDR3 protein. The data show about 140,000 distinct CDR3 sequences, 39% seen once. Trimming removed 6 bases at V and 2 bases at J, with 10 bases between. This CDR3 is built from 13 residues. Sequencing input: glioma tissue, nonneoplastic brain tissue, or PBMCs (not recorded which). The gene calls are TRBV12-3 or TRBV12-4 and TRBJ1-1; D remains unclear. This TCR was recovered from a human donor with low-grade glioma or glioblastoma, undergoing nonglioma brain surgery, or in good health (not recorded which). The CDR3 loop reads CASRRPLNTEAFF. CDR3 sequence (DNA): TGTGCCAGCAGACGACCGTTAAACACTGAAGCTTTCTTT.